In this sample, the clone carrying this T cell receptor beta chain turned up a few times. Its antigen is undetermined. This specimen belongs to a study of identical twins. Germline V lookup: CDR1 SGHKS, CDR2 YYEKEE (reference sequence). The trim removed 5 bases at V and 6 bases at J, leaving 5 bases unmatched. This CDR3 is built from 13 residues. The authors used template switching to add a universal primer site and gave cDNA unique molecular identifiers. TCRdb re-analysed the 5' RACE reads in MiXCR, keeping a single row per CDR3 protein. The table has 220,000 or so distinct CDR3 sequences, around 6.6% seen once. Study-wide results and limits: Twin-shared out-of-frame alpha sequences were enriched for low generation probability. These conclusions were based on statistical analysis (cross-sectional, not following the same donors).

All donors were healthy, and all were Caucasian. These data are also associated with another study on yellow fever vaccine responses in identical twins.

The sequencing sample was made of memory (CD45RO+) T cells sorted from blood. This chain connects TRBV5-5 to TRBJ2-1, with 7 bases identical to TRBD2. The clonotype originates from a woman under 30 in good health. The CDR3 DNA follows: TGTGCCAGCAGGGAAGGCGGGGGCAATGAGCAGTTCTTC. As protein: CASREGGGNEQFF.